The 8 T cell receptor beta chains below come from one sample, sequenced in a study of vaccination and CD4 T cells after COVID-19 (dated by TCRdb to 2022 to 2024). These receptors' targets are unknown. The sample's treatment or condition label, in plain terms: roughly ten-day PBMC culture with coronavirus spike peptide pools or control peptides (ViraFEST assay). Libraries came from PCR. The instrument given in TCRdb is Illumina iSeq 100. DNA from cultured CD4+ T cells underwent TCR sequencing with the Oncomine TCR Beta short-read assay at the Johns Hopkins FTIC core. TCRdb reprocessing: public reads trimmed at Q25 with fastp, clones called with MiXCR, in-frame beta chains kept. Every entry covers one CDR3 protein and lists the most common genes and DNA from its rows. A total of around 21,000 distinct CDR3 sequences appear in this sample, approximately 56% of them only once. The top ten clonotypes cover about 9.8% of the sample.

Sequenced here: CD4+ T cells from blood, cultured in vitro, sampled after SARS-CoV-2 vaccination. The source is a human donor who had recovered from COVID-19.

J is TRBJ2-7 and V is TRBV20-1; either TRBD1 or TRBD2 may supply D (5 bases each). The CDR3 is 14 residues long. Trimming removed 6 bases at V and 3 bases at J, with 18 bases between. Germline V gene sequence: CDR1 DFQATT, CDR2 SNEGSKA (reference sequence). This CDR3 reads CSAKYSRGLYEQYF. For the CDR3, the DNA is TGCAGTGCGAAGTACTCTCGGGGCCTCTACGAGCAGTACTTC.

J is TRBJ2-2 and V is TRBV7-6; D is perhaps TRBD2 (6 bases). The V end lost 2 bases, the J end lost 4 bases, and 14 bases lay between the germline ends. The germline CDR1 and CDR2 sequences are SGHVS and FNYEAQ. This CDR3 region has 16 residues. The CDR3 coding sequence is TGTGCCAGCAGCTTAAACGCGGCGGGGCTCACCGGGGAGCTGTTTTTT. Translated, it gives CASSLNAAGLTGELFF.

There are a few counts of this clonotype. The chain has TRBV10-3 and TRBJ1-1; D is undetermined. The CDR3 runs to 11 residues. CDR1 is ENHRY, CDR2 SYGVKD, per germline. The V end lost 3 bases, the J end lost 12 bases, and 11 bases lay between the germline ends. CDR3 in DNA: TGTGCCATCAGTGACGGGCGGTCGACTTTCTTT. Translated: CAISDGRSTFF.

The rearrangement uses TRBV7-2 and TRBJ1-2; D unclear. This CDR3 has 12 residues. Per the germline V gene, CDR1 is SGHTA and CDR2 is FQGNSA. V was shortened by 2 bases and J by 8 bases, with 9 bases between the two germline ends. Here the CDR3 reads CASSLSPGGYTF. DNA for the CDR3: TGTGCCAGCAGCTTATCTCCGGGAGGCTACACCTTC.

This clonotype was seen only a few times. The DNA for the CDR3 is TGCAGTGCTAGACTTCAAGGGGGGTGGGGTATGAATGAGCAGTTCTTC. It yields the protein CSARLQGGWGMNEQFF. The chain combines TRBV20-1 with TRBJ2-1; possibly TRBD1 or TRBD2 for D (6 bases each). The CDR3 sequence is 16 residues long. V lost 2 bases to trimming and J lost 7 bases, with 21 bases between them. Germline V gene data show CDR1 as DFQATT and CDR2 as SNEGSKA (reference sequence).

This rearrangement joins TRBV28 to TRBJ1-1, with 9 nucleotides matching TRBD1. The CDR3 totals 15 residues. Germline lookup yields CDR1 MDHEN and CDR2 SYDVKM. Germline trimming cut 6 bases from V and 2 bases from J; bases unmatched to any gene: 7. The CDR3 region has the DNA TGTGCCAGCAGCTTGGGGGACAGGGCAAACACTGAAGCTTTCTTT. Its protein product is CASSLGDRANTEAFF.

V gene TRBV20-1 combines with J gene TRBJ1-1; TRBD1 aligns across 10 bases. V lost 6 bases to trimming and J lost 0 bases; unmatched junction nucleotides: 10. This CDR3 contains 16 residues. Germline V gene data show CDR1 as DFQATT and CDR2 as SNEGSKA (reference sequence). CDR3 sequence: CSATSTGGPLNTEAFF. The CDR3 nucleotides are TGCAGTGCCACCTCGACAGGGGGCCCCCTGAACACTGAAGCTTTCTTT.

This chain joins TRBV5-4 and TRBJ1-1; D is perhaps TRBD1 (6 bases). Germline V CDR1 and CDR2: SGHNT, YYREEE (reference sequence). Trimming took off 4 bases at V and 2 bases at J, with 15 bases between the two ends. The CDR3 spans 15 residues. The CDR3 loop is CASSPVNRVNTEAFF. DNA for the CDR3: TGTGCCAGCAGCCCCGTAAACAGGGTAAACACTGAAGCTTTCTTT.